This T cell receptor beta chain was recovered during a study of blood T cell repertoires in COVID-19 (dated by TCRdb to 2019 to 2021). Background on the whole study: Samples covering the acute and convalescent phases of COVID-19 were provided by collaborators in the United States, Italy and Spain. The prospective study material was composed of cDNA or gDNA derived from T cells, B-cell-depleted T cells, or PBMCs. The dataset comprised deeply sampled blood TCRbeta repertoires from subjects exposed to, actively infected with, or recovered from COVID-19. The repertoires were made available in a free public database intended to serve as a resource for research on the immune response to SARS-CoV-2. Samples were obtained from the ongoing ImmuneRACE study (first 160 participants) and from 1,254 subjects provided by 6 global collaborators. Nearly every sample came with metadata listing a de-identified subject ID, COVID-19 status, age in years and sex. HLA class I and class II types, where available, came from metadata supplied by the sample provider rather than from assay-based typing.

The immunoSEQ Assay, a bias-controlled multiplex PCR, was used to amplify TCRbeta CDR3 regions from genomic DNA. From the authors' description of their analysis: Nucleated cell counts per sample were estimated from amplification of reference gene primers within the assay. Sequence reads were collapsed and filtered to measure the absolute abundance of every unique TCRbeta CDR3 rearrangement. For each sample, productive Simpson clonality was calculated by taking the square root of Simpson's diversity index across productive rearrangements. Sourced from immuneACCESS, this table was stored by TCRdb with only in-frame sequences that have V and J called. A share of the clones is absent; for the studies checked, an unresolved V gene accounts for under half, and the remainder has no known explanation. The V and J calls and the clone size are those of that table, but D and trimming were determined from the DNA. Across this sample there are approximately 65,000 clones, with 90% seen only once. The top ten constitute around 0.52% of the sample.

Overall results and qualifications from the work: The quantity of clinical and demographic metadata differed by source and by participant and was supplied without curation.

One collaborating source in Seattle enrolled patients while the patients were actively infected and followed the patients over time throughout the course of disease. The collaborating institutions used their own protocols to collect whole blood in K2EDTA tubes. For TCRbeta analysis, collaborators shipped samples as frozen whole blood, isolated PBMCs, or DNA extracted from either of those sample types. V has 4 bases trimmed and J has 9 bases trimmed; junction bases matching no gene number 15. The germline V gene (reference sequence) yields PRHDT for CDR1 and FYEKMQ for CDR2. The CDR3 sequence holds 16 residues, the cysteine and phenylalanine included. The entry retains the CDR3 DNA only, 48 bases that are in frame from base 1. Points on this clone: Its binding antigen is unknown. No much larger clone exists at a distance of one base, and base qualities are not known.

The sequence links TRBV13 to TRBJ2-1, with TRBD2 matching 7 junction bases. The sequence derives from a man aged 50 to 59 with COVID-19, enrolled during active disease. Sequenced material: peripheral blood. CDR3 protein: CASSSTLTSPRGEQFF. The DNA reads TGTGCCAGCAGCTCTACCCTGACTAGCCCTCGGGGTGAGCAGTTCTTC.